These 3 T cell receptor beta chains originate from one sample sequenced in a study of T-cell reconstitution after alpha-beta-depleted transplantation in children. Unique molecular identifiers were built into the TCRbeta library. TCRdb passed the PCR reads through MiXCR, listing each CDR3 protein once. The top ten hold about 19% of the sample, which has approximately 70,000 distinct CDR3 sequences, roughly 5% seen once. Source: PBMCs, mostly from graft donor cells, taken 180 days after TCRalphabeta/CD19-depleted stem cell transplant. Receptors originate from a boy in the first two years of life who had a stem cell transplant for acute myeloid leukemia, so the T cells may come from the graft donor.

The sample holds many counts of this clonotype. The chain carries TRBV7-8 and TRBJ2-7, with a tentative D call TRBD1 (6 bases). With 5 bases removed from V and 3 bases from J, the gap between germline ends came to 14 bases. CDR1 is SGHVS, CDR2 FQNEAQ, per germline. The CDR3 extends over 14 amino acids. The CDR3 protein is CASSNRDTLYEQYF. CDR3 in DNA: TGTGCCAGCAGCAACCGGGACACCCTCTACGAGCAGTACTTC.

This clonotype was recorded many times. The rearrangement joins TRBV5-1 to TRBJ1-4, with 7 bases lining up with TRBD1. The CDR3 runs to 15 residues. From germline, CDR1 is SGHRS and CDR2 YFSETQ. V shed 4 bases, J shed 2 bases, and the junction held 5 bases outside the gene matches. The CDR3 spells CASSEGQATNEKLFF. The CDR3 DNA sequence: TGCGCCAGCAGCGAAGGACAGGCCACTAATGAAAAACTGTTTTTT.

This clonotype was counted many times. The chain joins TRBV12-3 or TRBV12-4 to TRBJ2-5; 7 bases line up with TRBD2. After removal of 5 bases from V and 4 bases from J, the junction contained 13 bases not matched to a gene. This CDR3 has 16 residues. As DNA, the CDR3 is TGTGCCAGCAGTCCCATGACTAGCCCTTACCGAGAGACCCAGTACTTC. Translating it yields CASSPMTSPYRETQYF.